What follows is one T cell receptor beta chain and its context. The data were obtained in a study of blood T cell repertoires in COVID-19. Study context: Samples of COVID-19 (acute and convalescent) were obtained from the United States, Italy and Spain. The analysed material was cDNA or gDNA that came from T cells, B-cell-depleted T cells, or PBMCs.

This CDR3 is 15 amino acids long. After removal of 6 bases from V and 6 bases from J, the junction contained 4 bases not matched to a gene. The germline V gene encodes CDR1 MDHEN and CDR2 SYDVKM. In the original analysis: It was from reference gene primer amplification that nucleated cell counts were estimated. This table comes from immunoSEQ multiplex PCR, and its TCRdb copy is limited to in-frame clones, with some not included. D and trimming come from the DNA, and the V and J calls and clone size come from that table. Here the sample spans 110,000 or so clones, over 80% being singletons. The sequence derives from a woman between 45 and 65 years old with acute or convalescent COVID-19. The V and J genes are TRBV28 and TRBJ2-2, with 13 bases aligning to TRBD2. The sample taken for sequencing was peripheral blood. The CDR3 reads CASSPGLAGAGELFF. The DNA of the CDR3 is TGTGCCAGCAGCCCCGGACTAGCGGGGGCCGGGGAGCTGTTTTTT. Full variable domain (outside the CDR3, taken from reference TRBV28 and TRBJ2-2): DVKVTQSSRYLVKRTGEKVFLECVQDMDHENMFWYRQDPGLGLRLIYFSYDVKMKEKGDIPEGYSVSREKKERFSLILESASTNQTSMYLCASSPGLAGAGELFFGEGSRLTVL.